This T cell receptor beta chain came from a study of blood T cells in healthy people across ages. Primers used in a second PCR of about 7 to 12 cycles were a sample-barcoded 5' primer and a J-beta primer mix. With 12 random nucleotides, a template-switch adaptor tagged each individual cDNA molecule. Every individual sample yielded 2.5 million or more paired-end reads (each containing CDR3). Via MiXCR, TCRdb re-called the 5' RACE reads, giving one row per CDR3 protein. The profile shows almost 550,000 distinct CDR3 sequences, 24% of them singletons. Study-level points and caveats: Roughly linear age-related decline in beta diversity appeared, significant by age 40.

Germline CDR1 SGHRS, CDR2 YFSETQ. The CDR3 runs 15 residues. The V end lost 0 bases, the J end lost 4 bases, and 13 bases lay between the germline ends. A remark on this clonotype: What it binds is not known.

This same sample was also part of a study on T cells of mothers and their children.

The sequenced sample consisted of blood. This rearrangement joins TRBV5-1 to TRBJ2-5; D might be TRBD2 (5 bases). The clonotype comes from a boy between 10 and 17 years old in good health. Here the CDR3 DNA reads TGCGCCAGCAGCTTGGAAACGGGATCCCCAGAGACCCAGTACTTC. Its protein is CASSLETGSPETQYF.